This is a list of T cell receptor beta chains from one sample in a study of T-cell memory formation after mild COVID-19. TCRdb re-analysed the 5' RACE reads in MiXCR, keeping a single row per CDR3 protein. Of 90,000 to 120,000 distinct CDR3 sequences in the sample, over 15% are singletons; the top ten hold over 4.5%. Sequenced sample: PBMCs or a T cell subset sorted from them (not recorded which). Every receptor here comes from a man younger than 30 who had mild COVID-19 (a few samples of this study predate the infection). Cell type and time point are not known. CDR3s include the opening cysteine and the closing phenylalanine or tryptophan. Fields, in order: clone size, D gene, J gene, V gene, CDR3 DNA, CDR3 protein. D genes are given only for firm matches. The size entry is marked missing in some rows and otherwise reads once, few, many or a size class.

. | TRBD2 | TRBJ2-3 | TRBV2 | TGTGCCAGCGCGGGGGGCAGAGTGGGAGATACGCAGTATTTT | CASAGGRVGDTQYF
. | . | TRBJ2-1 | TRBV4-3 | TGCGCCAGCAGCCAAGCCGGAACACACAATGAGCAGTTCTTC | CASSQAGTHNEQFF
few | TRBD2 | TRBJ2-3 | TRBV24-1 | TGTGCCACCAGTGATTCCCGACTAGCGGGGGACACAGATACGCAGTATTTT | CATSDSRLAGDTDTQYF
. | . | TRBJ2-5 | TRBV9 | TGTGCCAGCAGCCCAGACCCGGACCGACGGGAGACCCAGTACTTC | CASSPDPDRRETQYF
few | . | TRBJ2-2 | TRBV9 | TGTGCCAGCAGCGTAGAGAACACCGGGGAGCTGTTTTTT | CASSVENTGELFF
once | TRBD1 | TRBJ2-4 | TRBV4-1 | TGCGCCAGCAGCCAAGTTCTAAGGGGGCCGGCCAAAAACATTCAGTACTTC | CASSQVLRGPAKNIQYF
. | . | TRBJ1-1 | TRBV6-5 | TGTGCCAGCAACACCGGGGGGTCGAACACTGAAGCTTTCTTT | CASNTGGSNTEAFF
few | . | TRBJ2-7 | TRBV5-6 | TGTGCCAGCAGCTGGAATCTACAGGTGCAGTACTTC | CASSWNLQVQYF
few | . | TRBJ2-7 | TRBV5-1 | TGCGCCAGCGGACGGTACAACTCCTACGAGCAGTACTTC | CASGRYNSYEQYF
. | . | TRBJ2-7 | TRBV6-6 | TGTGCCAGCAGGAGGGGGGGGCGAGGATACGAGCAGTACTTC | CASRRGGRGYEQYF